The 3 T cell receptor beta chains below come from one sample, sequenced in a study of blood T cell repertoires in COVID-19. Data came from immunoSEQ multiplex PCR; TCRdb stores just in-frame clones and leaves some out. In the table there are 160,000 or so clones, approximately 91% of which are singletons. Material for sequencing was peripheral blood. The receptors were gathered from a young man with acute or convalescent COVID-19.

V usage is TRBV9 and J usage is TRBJ1-4; D gene uncertain. The germline CDR1 and CDR2 sequences are SGDLS and YYNGEE. The CDR3 extends over 16 amino acids. V lost 0 bases, J lost 5 bases, and 14 bases lay in between. The CDR3 DNA reads TGTGCCAGCAGCGTAGCTAGTTGGAGACCGAATGAAAAACTGTTTTTT. Protein product: CASSVASWRPNEKLFF.

This chain uses TRBV7-2 with TRBJ2-7; 9 bases agree with TRBD2. J lost 9 bases, V lost 5 bases, and 11 bases had no gene match. Germline loops: CDR1 SGHTA, CDR2 FQGNSA. This CDR3 region has 14 residues. The CDR3 nucleotides read TGTGCCAGCAGCCCCTGGGGGACTAGCACCAGGCAGTACTTC. It translates to CASSPWGTSTRQYF. The whole variable domain, remainder taken from reference TRBV7-2 and TRBJ2-7, is GAGVSQSPSNKVTEKGKDVELRCDPISGHTALYWYRQSLGQGLEFLIYFQGNSAPDKSGLPSDRFSAERTGGSVSTLTIQRTQQEDSAVYLCASSPWGTSTRQYFGPGTRLTVT.

CDR3 loop: CASSLDFSSYNEQFF. In DNA form, the CDR3 reads TGCGCCAGCAGCTTGGACTTTAGCTCCTACAATGAGCAGTTCTTC. This chain links TRBV5-1 with TRBJ2-1; D ambiguous. CDR1 and CDR2 from the germline V gene are SGHRS and YFSETQ. The CDR3 length is 15 residues. Trimming took 0 bases from V and 0 from J, leaving 7 bases between them.